This TCR beta chain was sequenced during a study of regulatory T cells. Study conclusions and caveats: Hydrophobic residues at CDR3 positions 6 and 7 were enriched in conventional CD4+ T cells of CD3G-deficient patients. In patients, unique TRB V-J pairs were restricted and V/J usage skewed, especially in Tregs.

The primer mix had 52 TRBV and 13 TRBJ primers. TCRdb's table, derived via immunoSEQ multiplex PCR, lists solely in-frame clones and lacks some. The sample includes around 29,000 clones, over 90% of them seen just once. As for this clone: Its antigen is not known.

V lost 5 bases to trimming and J lost 5 bases; unmatched junction nucleotides: 12. The CDR3 runs 16 residues. The germline gives CDR1 MNHNS, CDR2 SASEGT. The chain joins TRBV6-1 to TRBJ2-5; the match to TRBD2 covers 9 bases. The sample was conventional CD4+ T cells sorted from blood. This sequence originates from a child aged 2-15 years with CD3G deficiency. The CDR3 region has the DNA TGTGCCAGCAGTAAAGGAGGCGCGGGAGGGCGGGAGACCCAGTACTTC. It encodes CASSKGGAGGRETQYF.